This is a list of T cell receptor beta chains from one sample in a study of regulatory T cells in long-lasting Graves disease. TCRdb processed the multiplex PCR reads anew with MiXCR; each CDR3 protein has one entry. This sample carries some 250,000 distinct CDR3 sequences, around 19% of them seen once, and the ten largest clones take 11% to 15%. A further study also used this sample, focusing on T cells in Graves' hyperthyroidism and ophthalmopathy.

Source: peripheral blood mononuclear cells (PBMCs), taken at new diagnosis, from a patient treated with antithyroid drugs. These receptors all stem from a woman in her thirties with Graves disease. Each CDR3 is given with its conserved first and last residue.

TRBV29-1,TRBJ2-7,CSAMTGTQISEQYF
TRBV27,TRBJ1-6,CASSLSTFVYNSPLHF
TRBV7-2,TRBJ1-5,CASSRAGVQPQHF
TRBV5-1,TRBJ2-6,CASSLGVSGANVLTF
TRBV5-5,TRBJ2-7,CASSLAADSCERYF
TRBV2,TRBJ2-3,CASTEARSGSADTQYF
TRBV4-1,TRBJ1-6,CASSQERQASESSPLHF
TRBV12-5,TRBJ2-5,CASGLGSLQETQYF
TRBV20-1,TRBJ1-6,CSAPSRGAAYSPLHF
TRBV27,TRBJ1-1,CASSLSSGARTEAFF
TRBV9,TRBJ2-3,CASSDEYPGLAGGPSDTQYF
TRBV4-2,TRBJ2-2,CASSQTITGELFF
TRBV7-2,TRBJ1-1,CASSLTLGGDRGFTEAFF
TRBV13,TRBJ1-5,CASSKGQASNQPQHF
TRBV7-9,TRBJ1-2,CASSPGGGFAYGYTF
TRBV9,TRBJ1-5,CASSVKQGSNYQPQHF
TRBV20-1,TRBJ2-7,CSATAGAYEQYF
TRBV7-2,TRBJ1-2,CASSFPGEDGYTF